The 32 T cell receptor beta chains listed next were all sequenced from one sample in a study of patients and donors after allogeneic stem cell transplantation. TCRdb re-derived calls from the RT-PCR reads in MiXCR, one entry per CDR3 protein. The sample has roughly 150,000 distinct CDR3 sequences; 24% are singletons. Specimen: blood, either unsorted or a sorted T cell fraction (not recorded which). The receptor set was obtained from a human donor who was either an allogeneic HSCT recipient or a stem cell or donor lymphocyte infusion donor (not recorded which). It is not recorded whose cells these are; they may come from a transplant donor.

A few counts support this clonotype. V gene TRBV21-1 combines with J gene TRBJ2-4; no check of the table's D call, TRBD1, against the DNA was made. TRBV21-1 is marked as a pseudogene. This CDR3 contains 14 residues. The CDR3 is CASSPLGDSNIQYF. Here the CDR3 DNA reads TGTGCCAGCAGCCCCCTGGGTGACAGTAACATTCAGTACTTC.

This clonotype came up once. The V and J genes are TRBV4-3 and TRBJ1-1; 7 bases align to TRBD1. Trimming took 6 bases from V and 0 from J; bases not matched to a gene: 13. This CDR3 comprises 17 residues. Germline lookup yields CDR1 LGHNA and CDR2 YSLEER. In nucleotides, the CDR3 is TGCGCCAGCAGGTGCCAGGGGGTTTGGTGTATGAACACTGAAGCTTTCTTT. Its translation: CASRCQGVWCMNTEAFF.

In this sample, this clonotype turned up a few times. The chain is built from TRBV12-3 or TRBV12-4 and TRBJ1-2; D unresolved. This CDR3 region has 11 residues. Deletions cut 5 bases from V and 8 bases from J, with 9 bases between. The CDR3 is CASSSLLGYTF. In nucleotides, the CDR3 is TGTGCCAGCAGTAGTCTACTCGGCTACACCTTC.

The V and J genes are TRBV12-3 or TRBV12-4 and TRBJ2-3; D remains ambiguous. Trimming took off 0 bases at V and 5 bases at J, with 6 bases between the two ends. This CDR3 contains 13 residues. The CDR3 loop is CASSLAWEDTQYF. The CDR3 DNA sequence: TGTGCCAGCAGTTTAGCGTGGGAAGATACGCAGTATTTT.

This clonotype appeared a few times. This chain joins TRBV11-1 and TRBJ2-7, with TRBD2 matching over 8 bases. CDR3 length equals 13 residues. The V gene's germline CDR1 is SGHAT and CDR2 FQDESV (reference sequence). V dropped 5 bases and J dropped 6; count of bases not matched to a gene: 6. The CDR3 sequence is CASSTAAGVEQYF. CDR3 nucleotides: TGTGCCAGCAGCACCGCAGCGGGAGTCGAGCAGTACTTC.

V gene TRBV6-1 combines with J gene TRBJ2-5, with 7 bases aligning to TRBD2. Trimming cost V 3 bases and J 4 bases; bases outside gene matches: 2. The germline CDR1 and CDR2 sequences are MNHNS and SASEGT. The CDR3 covers 13 residues. CDR3 DNA: TGTGCCAGCAGTGAGCGGGAGATAGAGACCCAGTACTTC. Protein: CASSEREIETQYF.

The rearrangement joins TRBV29-1 to TRBJ2-2, with D unclear. Per germline, CDR1 SQVTM and CDR2 ANQGSEA. This CDR3 contains 15 residues. Trimming took 1 base from V and 2 from J, leaving 11 bases between them. CDR3 protein: CSVEAFSVNTGELFF. The DNA of the CDR3 is TGCAGCGTTGAAGCGTTCTCAGTAAACACCGGGGAGCTGTTTTTT.

V is TRBV5-1 and J is TRBJ1-4; D unclear. The CDR3 extends over 15 amino acids. Trimming stripped 3 bases from V and 1 base from J, with 10 bases between. CDR1 and CDR2 (germline): SGHRS, YFSETQ. CDR3 sequence: CASSSYGGTNEKLFF. CDR3 nucleotide sequence: TGCGCCAGCAGCTCTTACGGAGGAACTAATGAAAAACTGTTTTTT.

The chain joins TRBV5-1 to TRBJ1-1, with D possibly being TRBD1 (5 bases). Germline CDR1 and CDR2: SGHRS and YFSETQ. V was cut by 0 bases and J by 4 bases, with 16 bases left in between. This CDR3 has 16 amino acids. This CDR3 reads CASSLEHLGVGTEAFF. The CDR3 DNA reads as TGCGCCAGCAGCTTGGAGCACCTGGGGGTGGGCACTGAAGCTTTCTTT. Looking up the rest from reference TRBV5-1 and TRBJ1-1 gives the full variable domain: KAGVTQTPRYLIKTRGQQVTLSCSPISGHRSVSWYQQTPGQGLQFLFEYFSETQRNKGNFPGRFSGRQFSNSRSEMNVSTLELGDSALYLCASSLEHLGVGTEAFFGQGTRLTVV.

The chain has TRBV6-2 or TRBV6-3 and TRBJ2-1, with 13 bases lining up with TRBD2. The V gene end was trimmed by 3 bases and the J gene end by 3 bases; junction bases not matched to a gene: 2. Germline V gene lookup returns CDR1 MNHEY and CDR2 SVGEGT. This CDR3 is 16 amino acids long. The CDR3 is CASSYRLAGGYNEQFF. The CDR3 DNA reads as TGTGCCAGCAGTTATCGACTAGCGGGAGGCTACAATGAGCAGTTCTTC.

The chain couples TRBV10-3 to TRBJ2-1, with D perhaps TRBD1 or TRBD2 (5 bases each). Trimming stripped 9 bases from V and 6 bases from J, with 15 bases between. CDR3 length: 13 amino acids. CDR1 and CDR2 from the germline V gene are ENHRY and SYGVKD. The CDR3 nucleotides read TGTGCCATTCTCGGGACCGCAAGCAATGAGCAGTTCTTC. Translating gives CAILGTASNEQFF.

The V call is TRBV10-3, the J call TRBJ2-3; D is unclear. This CDR3 has 13 residues. Deletions cut 6 bases from V and 4 bases from J, with 11 bases between. Per the germline V gene, CDR1 is ENHRY and CDR2 is SYGVKD. CDR3 sequence reads: CAIRPLGADTQYF. The CDR3 DNA follows: TGTGCCATCAGACCCCTGGGTGCAGATACGCAGTATTTT.

This clonotype was detected a few times. The chain couples TRBV30 to TRBJ2-3; the match to TRBD2 covers 9 bases. This CDR3 is 15 amino acids long. V lost 1 base, J lost 5 bases, and 7 bases stayed unmatched. In germline, CDR1 is GTSNPN, CDR2 SVGIG (reference sequence). CDR3 coding DNA: TGTGCCTGGAGTGGAAGCGGGGGGCCCAAAGATACGCAGTATTTT. Translated: CAWSGSGGPKDTQYF.

This clonotype has more than one count but fewer than ten. The J gene is TRBJ1-1, the V gene TRBV5-1; perhaps TRBD1 as D (5 bases). The CDR3 length is 14 residues. Germline lookup yields CDR1 SGHRS and CDR2 YFSETQ. V was cut by 3 bases and J by 4 bases, with 13 bases left in between. CDR3 DNA sequence: TGCGCCAGCAGCTGGAGAGGGGCGCTCACTGAAGCTTTCTTT. Protein sequence: CASSWRGALTEAFF. The complete variable domain, with remaining parts taken from reference TRBV5-1 and TRBJ1-1, reads KAGVTQTPRYLIKTRGQQVTLSCSPISGHRSVSWYQQTPGQGLQFLFEYFSETQRNKGNFPGRFSGRQFSNSRSEMNVSTLELGDSALYLCASSWRGALTEAFFGQGTRLTVV.

The J gene is TRBJ2-1, the V gene TRBV5-6; TRBD2 might be the D (5 bases). The CDR3 totals 14 residues. V shed 3 bases and J shed 7 bases, with 14 bases lying between them. In germline, CDR1 is SGHDT, CDR2 YYEEEE. This CDR3 reads CASSSDYQLNEQFF. The CDR3 DNA is TGTGCCAGCAGCTCTGACTACCAATTAAATGAGCAGTTCTTC.

The chain recombines TRBV3-1 with TRBJ2-3; D is uncertain. V shed 1 base and J shed 1 base, with 6 bases lying between them. From germline, CDR1 is LGHDT and CDR2 YNNKEL (reference sequence). This CDR3 has 14 amino acids. The CDR3 DNA is TGTGCCAGCAGCCAAGCCCTCGGCACAGATACGCAGTATTTT. Protein: CASSQALGTDTQYF.

The CDR3 sequence is CASSLRPLSYNEQFF. The CDR3 bases are TGCGCCAGCAGCCTTAGGCCTTTATCCTACAATGAGCAGTTCTTC. The J gene is TRBJ2-1, the V gene TRBV5-1; D ambiguous. The germline V and J ends were trimmed by 4 bases and 1 base, with 12 bases remaining between them. The CDR3 length is 15 residues. CDR1 SGHRS and CDR2 YFSETQ come from the germline V gene.

J is TRBJ2-2 and V is TRBV11-3, with 7 bases identical to TRBD1. The CDR3 runs 17 residues. Germline-derived CDR1 and CDR2 are SGHNT and YENEEA. With V trimmed by 3 bases and J by 2 bases, 9 bases remained unmatched. CDR3 in amino acids: CASSFSDRSLNTGELFF. The CDR3, as DNA: TGTGCCAGCAGCTTCTCGGACAGGTCCCTTAACACCGGGGAGCTGTTTTTT.

This clonotype was picked up many times. The genes are TRBV4-3 and TRBJ1-3; a weak D match, TRBD1 (6 bases). From germline, CDR1 is LGHNA and CDR2 YSLEER. The V gene lost 4 bases and the J gene lost 4 bases, with 17 bases spanning the gap. The length of the CDR3 is 16 residues. As DNA, the CDR3 is TGCGCCAGCAGCCGGACCGCAGGGGCGCCAGGAAACACCATATATTTT. Translation: CASSRTAGAPGNTIYF.

This chain connects TRBV7-3 to TRBJ2-1; the D gene is possibly TRBD2 (6 bases). Germline lookup yields CDR1 SGHTA and CDR2 FQGTGA. Deletions cut 5 bases from V and 12 bases from J, with 14 bases between. This CDR3 is built from 12 residues. CDR3 protein: CASSPPEGAQFF. CDR3 nucleotides: TGTGCCAGCAGCCCCCCGGAGGGAGCGCAGTTCTTC.

This clonotype appeared many times. The rearrangement uses TRBV20-1 and TRBJ1-5, with a tentative D call TRBD1 (6 bases). The CDR3 extends over 15 amino acids. Looked up from germline, CDR1 is DFQATT and CDR2 is SNEGSKA (reference sequence). V was pared by 4 bases and J by 0 bases, with 13 bases between. CDR3 sequence reads: CSAKGGRYSNQPQHF. The CDR3 DNA reads TGCAGTGCTAAGGGGGGGCGTTATAGCAATCAGCCCCAGCATTTT.

This clonotype has a count of ten or more. The rearrangement links TRBV20-1 to TRBJ2-4, with 12 bases identical to TRBD1. Germline V gene sequence: CDR1 DFQATT, CDR2 SNEGSKA (reference sequence). The V and J ends lost 5 bases and 7 bases, in that order; junction bases with no gene match: 9. The CDR3 covers 15 residues. CDR3 DNA sequence: TGCAGTGCTGGGGCTGGGACAGGGGGCTTGAACATTCAGTACTTC. The encoded protein is CSAGAGTGGLNIQYF.

This clonotype was counted between two and nine times. The chain combines TRBV7-2 with TRBJ1-5; D remains unclear. The V gene's germline CDR1 is SGHTA and CDR2 FQGNSA. Trimming shortened V by 1 base and J by 0 bases, and 10 bases separated the two germline ends. The CDR3 covers 16 residues. CDR3 amino acids: CASSLEGPYSNQPQHF. In nucleotides, the CDR3 is TGTGCCAGCAGCTTAGAGGGCCCATATAGCAATCAGCCCCAGCATTTT. The full variable domain, its missing parts supplied by reference TRBV7-2 and TRBJ1-5, is GAGVSQSPSNKVTEKGKDVELRCDPISGHTALYWYRQSLGQGLEFLIYFQGNSAPDKSGLPSDRFSAERTGGSVSTLTIQRTQQEDSAVYLCASSLEGPYSNQPQHFGDGTRLSIL.

The chain recombines TRBV5-1 with TRBJ2-1; D gene unclear. V was trimmed by 0 bases and J by 7 bases, leaving 8 bases between them. The CDR3 is made up of 13 amino acids. CDR1 and CDR2 (germline): SGHRS, YFSETQ. The CDR3 DNA reads as TGCGCCAGCAGCTTGGCTCTCCTAAATGAGCAGTTCTTC. Protein product: CASSLALLNEQFF.

The rearrangement joins TRBV27 to TRBJ2-3, with 13 bases aligning to TRBD2. After removal of 2 bases from V and 6 bases from J, the junction contained 8 bases not matched to a gene. The CDR3 covers 17 residues. Per the germline V gene, CDR1 is MNHEY and CDR2 is SMNVEV (reference sequence). The CDR3: CASSLLGLAGEGDTQYF. The DNA of the CDR3 is TGTGCCAGCAGTTTACTTGGACTAGCGGGAGAAGGGGATACGCAGTATTTT.

The CDR3 spells CSAREGQAEPEKLFF. In DNA form, the CDR3 reads TGCAGTGCTAGAGAAGGACAGGCAGAACCAGAAAAACTGTTTTTT. The chain couples TRBV20-1 to TRBJ1-4; the match to TRBD1 covers 7 bases. From germline, CDR1 is DFQATT and CDR2 SNEGSKA (reference sequence). With 0 bases clipped from V and 8 bases from J, the junction kept 9 bases outside the gene matches. The CDR3 length is 15 residues.

This clonotype came up a few times. The V and J genes are TRBV7-2 and TRBJ1-2, with a possible D match to TRBD1 (5 bases). This CDR3 has 12 amino acids. Between the trimmed V and J ends, which lost 6 bases and 3 bases, there was a span of 8 bases. Germline CDR1 is SGHTA and CDR2 is FQGNSA. CDR3 region: CASSTGYYGYTF. CDR3 in DNA: TGTGCCAGCAGTACAGGATACTATGGCTACACCTTC.

This clonotype has at least ten counts. V is TRBV12-3 or TRBV12-4 and J is TRBJ1-1; D not resolved. CDR3 length: 14 residues. Trimming stripped 6 bases from V and 4 bases from J, with 15 bases between. CDR3 sequence: CASRQVGVGTEAFF. The DNA of the CDR3 is TGTGCCAGCAGACAAGTCGGGGTGGGCACTGAAGCTTTCTTT.

The chain combines TRBV12-3 or TRBV12-4 with TRBJ2-5; D is possibly TRBD2 (6 bases). The V gene lost 6 bases and the J gene lost 5 bases, with 19 bases spanning the gap. The CDR3 is made up of 15 amino acids. The chain's CDR3 is CASSPRSGVGETQYF. The CDR3 coding sequence is TGTGCCAGCAGCCCCCGGTCGGGGGTAGGCGAGACCCAGTACTTC.

There are a few counts of this clonotype. This rearrangement joins TRBV9 to TRBJ1-1; perhaps TRBD1 as D (6 bases). CDR3 size: 16 residues. CDR1 and CDR2 from the germline V gene are SGDLS and YYNGEE. Trimming cost V 0 bases and J 1 base, with 13 bases left between them. CDR3 residues: CASSVVAKGGNTEAFF. Here the CDR3 DNA reads TGTGCCAGCAGCGTAGTTGCCAAGGGGGGGAACACTGAAGCTTTCTTT.

This clonotype has a handful of counts. V gene TRBV12-3 or TRBV12-4 combines with J gene TRBJ1-4; TRBD1 agrees at 7 bases. The length of the CDR3 is 14 residues. With 3 bases clipped from V and 4 bases from J, the junction kept 2 bases outside the gene matches. As DNA, the CDR3 is TGTGCCAGCAGTTTCCGGGACAGTAATGAAAAACTGTTTTTT. Translating it yields CASSFRDSNEKLFF.

The chain recombines TRBV6-5 with TRBJ2-2; D remains unclear. The CDR3 contains 14 residues. Per germline, CDR1 MNHEY and CDR2 SVGAGI. V lost 4 bases to trimming and J lost 0 bases, with 6 bases between them. As DNA, the CDR3 is TGTGCCAGCAGTTCTTGGGCGAACACCGGGGAGCTGTTTTTT. It encodes CASSSWANTGELFF.